Listed below are T cell receptor beta chains from one sample, sequenced in a study of cytomegalovirus exposure and HLA in healthy donors. Here immunoSEQ multiplex PCR was the method, and the copy in TCRdb shows in-frame clones only, minus some. The table records 200,000 to 250,000 clones, more than 75% of them present only once. The source material was PBMCs. These receptors were collected from a woman in her forties in good health and CMV-seronegative. The conserved cysteine and the conserved F or W are not part of the CDR3 here. D genes are given only for firm matches.

d_gene,j_gene,v_gene,CDR3aa
NA,TRBJ2-3,TRBV7-9,ASSFHTDTQY
NA,TRBJ2-7,TRBV5-1,ASSLGDNSYEQY
NA,TRBJ2-4,TRBV7-9,ASSAGNPGENIQY
NA,TRBJ2-7,TRBV5-1,ASSLQPGDYEQY
NA,TRBJ2-7,TRBV12-1,ASSFLAGVIGYEQY
NA,TRBJ2-3,TRBV29-1,SAKDPLGTDTQY
TRBD2,TRBJ2-1,TRBV27,ASSPSLAGGPQEQF
NA,TRBJ2-3,TRBV28,ASTSPHGDTQY
NA,TRBJ2-7,TRBV29-1,SVEGGLYEQY
NA,TRBJ2-7,TRBV7-6,ASSLAGGISYEQY
NA,TRBJ1-2,TRBV28,ASSPIRHPGGGYT
TRBD2,TRBJ2-2,TRBV5-6,ASSFLSGRVAGELF
NA,TRBJ1-2,TRBV27,ASSLSQSFGYT
NA,TRBJ2-5,TRBV5-5,ASTLTFRDFQETQY
NA,TRBJ1-5,TRBV6-1,ASSERTANQPQH
TRBD1,TRBJ1-2,TRBV5-1,ASSSGQGAVGYT
NA,TRBJ2-7,TRBV28,ASSLLSAGLGYEQY
TRBD1,TRBJ1-2,TRBV30,AWTIGTGGFYGYT
TRBD1,TRBJ2-7,TRBV28,ASSSGQGNLYEQY
NA,TRBJ1-2,TRBV4-1,ASSQVPARGDGYGYT
NA,TRBJ1-2,TRBV2,ASSETRGYGYT
TRBD1,TRBJ2-7,TRBV6-5,ASSYATGGLYEQY
NA,TRBJ1-5,TRBV5-1,ASSFKGDQPQH
NA,TRBJ1-5,TRBV6-5,ASSPIGQGNQPQH
TRBD1,TRBJ1-2,TRBV27,ASSDRGRYT
TRBD1,TRBJ1-1,TRBV7-9,ASSLTGQGRTEAF
NA,TRBJ2-2,TRBV5-1,ASSLGHPTDPGELF
NA,TRBJ1-2,TRBV25-1,ASSESRWSGWEFGYT
NA,TRBJ1-2,TRBV7-9,ASSQGGTHGYT
TRBD1,TRBJ1-2,TRBV30,AWQWTGRYGYT
NA,TRBJ1-5,TRBV2,ASSKETGSNQPQH
TRBD2,TRBJ2-5,TRBV7-2,ASSLAGPQETQY
NA,TRBJ1-1,TRBV14,ASSQVGGMTEAF
TRBD2,TRBJ2-5,TRBV4-1,ASSQGGLAGGGETQY
NA,TRBJ2-2,TRBV30,AWRQWRGDWAGELF
NA,TRBJ1-5,TRBV6-1,ASHLGSWSQPQH
NA,TRBJ1-5,TRBV19,ASSIGGAGNQPQH
TRBD1,TRBJ2-5,TRBV25-1,ASSFLAGTGVETQY
NA,TRBJ1-1,TRBV9,ASSVWGGSNTEAF
NA,TRBJ1-5,TRBV7-8,ASSLERFSANQPQH
TRBD1,TRBJ2-1,TRBV19,ASSTRQGYEQF
NA,TRBJ2-1,TRBV30,AWSEAGGSNEQF
NA,TRBJ1-6,TRBV27,ASSFQGNNSPLH
NA,TRBJ1-1,TRBV5-8,ASSYGAGLNTEAF
TRBD1,TRBJ1-3,TRBV4-1,ASSLWDRDSGNTIY
NA,TRBJ2-6,TRBV19,ASVAGPSGANVLT
NA,TRBJ2-3,TRBV5-6,ASSPGLGTDTQY
TRBD2,TRBJ2-1,TRBV7-9,ASSLGLANEQF
TRBD1,TRBJ2-1,TRBV19,ASTADRGFRDEQF
NA,TRBJ2-1,TRBV5-1,ASSRQGGVYNEQF
NA,TRBJ2-4,TRBV27,ASRRQGQTKNIQY
TRBD1,TRBJ1-2,TRBV6-6,ASRGGQGVLLGYT
NA,TRBJ2-6,TRBV5-1,ASTSGVGGANVLT
TRBD1,TRBJ1-4,TRBV28,ASVTGINEKLF
NA,TRBJ2-7,TRBV10-1,ASSKYRVDEQY
NA,TRBJ1-2,TRBV7-6,ASSPLKPGDYGYT
NA,TRBJ1-1,TRBV7-9,ASSQGSTEAF